This T cell receptor beta chain came from a study of T-cell memory formation after mild COVID-19. Study-wide findings and caveats: Cross-reactive memory apparently joined, as some responding clones appeared in pre-infection memory.

5'RACE with constant-segment primers yielded barcoded, UMI-tagged TCR alpha and TCR beta cDNA libraries. TCRdb re-called the 5' RACE reads with MiXCR, one entry per CDR3 protein. The sample holds 250,000 to 300,000 distinct CDR3 sequences, 15% to 20% seen once. Germline V CDR1 and CDR2: SGHAT, FQNNGV. The CDR3 runs 14 residues. Trimming left V 10 bases short and J 0 bases short, with 12 bases between. Comments on this clonotype: Its antigen remains unidentified.

The TCR was taken from a man aged 18-30 years who had mild COVID-19 (a few samples of this study predate the infection). Cell type and time point are not known. Source material: PBMCs or a T cell subset sorted from them (not recorded which). V and J are TRBV11-2 and TRBJ2-2, with D hard to call. The CDR3, as DNA: TGTGCCACCCAAGGGCTAGCGAACACCGGGGAGCTGTTTTTT. Protein product: CATQGLANTGELFF.